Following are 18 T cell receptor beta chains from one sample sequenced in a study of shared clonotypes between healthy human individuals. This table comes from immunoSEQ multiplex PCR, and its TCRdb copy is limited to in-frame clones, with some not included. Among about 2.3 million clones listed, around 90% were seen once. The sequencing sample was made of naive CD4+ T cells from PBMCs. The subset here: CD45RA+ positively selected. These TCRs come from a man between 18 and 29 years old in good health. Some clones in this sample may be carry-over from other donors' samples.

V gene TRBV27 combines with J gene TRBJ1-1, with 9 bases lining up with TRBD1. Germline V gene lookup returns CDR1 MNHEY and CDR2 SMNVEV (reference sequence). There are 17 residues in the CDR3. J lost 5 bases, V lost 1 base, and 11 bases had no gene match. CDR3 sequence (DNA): TGTGCCAGCAGTTTATTTTCCGCACAGGGGGCGAGTACTGAAGCTTTCTTT. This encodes CASSLFSAQGASTEAFF.

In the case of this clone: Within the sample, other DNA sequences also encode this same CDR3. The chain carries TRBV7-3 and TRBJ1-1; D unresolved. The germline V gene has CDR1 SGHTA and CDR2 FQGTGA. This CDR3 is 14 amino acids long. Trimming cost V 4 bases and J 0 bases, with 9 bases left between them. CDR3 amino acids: CASSSGRMNTEAFF. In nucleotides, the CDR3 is TGTGCCAGCAGCTCCGGACGGATGAACACTGAAGCTTTCTTT.

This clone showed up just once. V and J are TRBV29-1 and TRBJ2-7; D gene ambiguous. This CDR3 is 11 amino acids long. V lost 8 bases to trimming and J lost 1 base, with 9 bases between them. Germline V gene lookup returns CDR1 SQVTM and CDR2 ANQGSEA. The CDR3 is CSISTSYEQYF. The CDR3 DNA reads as TGCAGCATTAGTACTTCCTACGAGCAGTACTTC.

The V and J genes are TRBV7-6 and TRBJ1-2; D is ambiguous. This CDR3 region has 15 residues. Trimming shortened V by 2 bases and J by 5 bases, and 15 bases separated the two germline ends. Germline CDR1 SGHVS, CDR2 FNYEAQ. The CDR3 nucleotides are TGTGCCAGCAGCTTAATGGATGCAGAACCTTATGGCTACACCTTC. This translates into CASSLMDAEPYGYTF.

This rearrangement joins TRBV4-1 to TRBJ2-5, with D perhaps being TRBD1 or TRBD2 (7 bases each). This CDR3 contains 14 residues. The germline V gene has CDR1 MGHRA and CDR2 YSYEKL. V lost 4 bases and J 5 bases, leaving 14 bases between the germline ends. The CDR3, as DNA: TGCGCCAGCAGCCGACAGGGAGGGGAGGAGACCCAGTACTTC. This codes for CASSRQGGEETQYF.

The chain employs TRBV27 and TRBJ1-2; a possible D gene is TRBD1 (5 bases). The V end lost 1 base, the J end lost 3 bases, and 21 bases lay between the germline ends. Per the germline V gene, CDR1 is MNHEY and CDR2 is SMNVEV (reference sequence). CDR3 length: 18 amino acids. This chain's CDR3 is CASSLFPPPYAGHYGYTF. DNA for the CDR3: TGTGCCAGCAGTTTATTTCCCCCCCCATATGCGGGGCACTATGGCTACACCTTC.

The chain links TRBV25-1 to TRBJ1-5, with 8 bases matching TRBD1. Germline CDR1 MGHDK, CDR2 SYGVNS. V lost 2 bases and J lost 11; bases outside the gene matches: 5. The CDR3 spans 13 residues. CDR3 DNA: TGTGCCAGCAGTGAACCTGGACAGGGAGCCCAGCATTTT. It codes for CASSEPGQGAQHF.

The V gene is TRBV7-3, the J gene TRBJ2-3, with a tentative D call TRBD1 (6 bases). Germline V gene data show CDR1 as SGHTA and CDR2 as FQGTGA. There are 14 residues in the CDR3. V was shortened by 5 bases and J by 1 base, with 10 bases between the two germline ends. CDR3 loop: CASSHGQRTDTQYF. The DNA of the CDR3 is TGTGCCAGCAGCCATGGACAGCGCACAGATACGCAGTATTTT.

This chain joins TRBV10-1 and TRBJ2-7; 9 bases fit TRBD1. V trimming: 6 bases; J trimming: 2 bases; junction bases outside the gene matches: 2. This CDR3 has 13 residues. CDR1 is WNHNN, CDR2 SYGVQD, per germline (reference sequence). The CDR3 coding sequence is TGCGCCAGCAGCCGGGACAGGGCCTACGAGCAGTACTTC. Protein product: CASSRDRAYEQYF.

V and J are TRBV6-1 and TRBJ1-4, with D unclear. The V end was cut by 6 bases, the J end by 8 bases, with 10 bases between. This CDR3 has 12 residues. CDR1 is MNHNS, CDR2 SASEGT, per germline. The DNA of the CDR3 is TGTGCCAGCAGGTTCCTAGGGGAAAAACTGTTTTTT. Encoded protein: CASRFLGEKLFF.

Written as DNA, the CDR3 is TGCAGTGTCAGAAGGGCCTATGGCTACACCTTC. Amino acids: CSVRRAYGYTF. The genes are TRBV20-1 and TRBJ1-2; D gene ambiguous. CDR1 and CDR2 (germline): DFQATT, SNEGSKA (reference sequence). Trimming shortened V by 7 bases and J by 4 bases, and 10 bases separated the two germline ends. The CDR3 loop spans 11 amino acids.

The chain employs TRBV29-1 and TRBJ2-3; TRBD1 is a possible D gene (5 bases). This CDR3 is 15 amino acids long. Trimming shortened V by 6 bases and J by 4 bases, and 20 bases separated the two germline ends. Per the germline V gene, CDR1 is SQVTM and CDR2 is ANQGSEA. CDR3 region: CSVQGVAIAPDTQYF. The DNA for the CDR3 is TGCAGCGTCCAAGGGGTAGCCATCGCCCCAGATACGCAGTATTTT.

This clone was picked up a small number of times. CDR3 nucleotides: TGTGCCAGCAGTCAGAACAGGGTAGGGGAAGCTTTCTTT. Its protein product is CASSQNRVGEAFF. The chain carries TRBV6-6 and TRBJ1-1; D is possibly TRBD1 (6 bases). The germline gives CDR1 MNHNY, CDR2 SVGAGI (reference sequence). Trimming cost V 5 bases and J 8 bases, with 15 bases left between them. The CDR3 extends over 13 amino acids.

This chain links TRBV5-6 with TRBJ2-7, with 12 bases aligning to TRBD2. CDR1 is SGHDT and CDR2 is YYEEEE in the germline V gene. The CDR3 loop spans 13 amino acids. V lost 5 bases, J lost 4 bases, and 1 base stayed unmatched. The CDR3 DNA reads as TGTGCCAGCAGGGGACTAGCGGGTTACGAGCAGTACTTC. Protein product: CASRGLAGYEQYF.

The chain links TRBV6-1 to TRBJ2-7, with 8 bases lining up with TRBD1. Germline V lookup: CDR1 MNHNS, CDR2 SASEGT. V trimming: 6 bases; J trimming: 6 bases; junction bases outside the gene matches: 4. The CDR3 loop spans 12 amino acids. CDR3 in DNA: TGTGCCAGCAGCAGGGGGCGGCCCGAGCAGTACTTC. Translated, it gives CASSRGRPEQYF.

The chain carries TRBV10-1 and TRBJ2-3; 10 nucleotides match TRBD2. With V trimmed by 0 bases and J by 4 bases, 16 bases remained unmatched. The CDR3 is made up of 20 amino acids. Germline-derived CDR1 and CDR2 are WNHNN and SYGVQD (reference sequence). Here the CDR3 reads CASSESRELAGVTCADTQYF. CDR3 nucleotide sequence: TGCGCCAGCAGTGAGTCTCGGGAGCTAGCGGGAGTGACGTGCGCAGATACGCAGTATTTT.

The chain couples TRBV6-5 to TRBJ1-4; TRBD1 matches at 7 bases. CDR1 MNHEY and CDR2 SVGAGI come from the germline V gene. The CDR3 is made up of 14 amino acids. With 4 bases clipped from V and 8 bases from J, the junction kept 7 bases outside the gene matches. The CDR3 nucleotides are TGTGCCAGCAGTTCCCACAGGGGAGGAGAAAAACTGTTTTTT. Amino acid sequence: CASSSHRGGEKLFF.

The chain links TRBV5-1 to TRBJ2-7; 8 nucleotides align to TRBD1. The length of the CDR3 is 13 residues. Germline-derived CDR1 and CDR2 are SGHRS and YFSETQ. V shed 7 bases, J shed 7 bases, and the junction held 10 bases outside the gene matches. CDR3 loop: CASFGQGHTEQYF. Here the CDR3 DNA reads TGCGCCAGCTTTGGACAGGGCCATACAGAGCAGTACTTC.